There are many counts of the clone carrying this T cell receptor (beta chain). Time point indicated: persistent/refractory GD, antithyroid drugs over 5 years with positive TRAb. RNA isolated from PBMCs was used to make the TCR library. The sample is drawn from a study of regulatory T cells in long-lasting Graves disease. To make TCR beta libraries, researchers used iRepertoire HTBI primers and Arm-PCR of CDR3 regions. TCRdb ran MiXCR on the multiplex PCR reads and lists one entry per CDR3 protein. In the table there are over 350,000 distinct CDR3 sequences, more than 20% of which are singletons. Germline assignment: CDR1 MNHEY and CDR2 SVGEGT. V was clipped by 8 bases and J by 3 bases, with 11 bases between them. The CDR3 is 13 residues long.

The sequence derives from a female donor with Graves disease. The chain links TRBV6-2 or TRBV6-3 to TRBJ1-5; D is unresolved. The input for sequencing was peripheral blood mononuclear cells (PBMCs), taken when the disease was refractory, from a patient treated with antithyroid drugs. As DNA, the CDR3 is TGTGCCAGCTCCCGGGCCAACAATCAGCCCCAGCATTTT. Its translation is CASSRANNQPQHF.